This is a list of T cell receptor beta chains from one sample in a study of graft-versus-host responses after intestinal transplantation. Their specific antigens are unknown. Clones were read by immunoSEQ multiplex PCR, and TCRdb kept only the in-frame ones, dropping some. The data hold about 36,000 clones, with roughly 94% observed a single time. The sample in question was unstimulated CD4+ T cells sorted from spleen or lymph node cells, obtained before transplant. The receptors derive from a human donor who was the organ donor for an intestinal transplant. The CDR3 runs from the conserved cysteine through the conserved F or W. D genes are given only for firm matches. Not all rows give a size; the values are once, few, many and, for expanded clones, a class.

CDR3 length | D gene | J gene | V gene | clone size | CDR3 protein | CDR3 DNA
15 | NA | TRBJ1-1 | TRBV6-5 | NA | CASRVNRELNTEAFF | TGTGCCAGCAGAGTAAACAGGGAATTGAACACTGAAGCTTTCTTT
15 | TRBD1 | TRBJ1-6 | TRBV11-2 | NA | CASSLTDRGNSPLHF | TGTGCCAGCAGCTTAACCGACAGGGGTAATTCACCCCTCCACTTT
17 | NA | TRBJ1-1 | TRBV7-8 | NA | CASSPHVPGDGFAEAFF | TGTGCCAGCAGCCCCCACGTACCGGGGGATGGGTTCGCTGAAGCTTTCTTT
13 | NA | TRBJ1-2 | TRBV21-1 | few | CASRDRGIIGYTF | TGTGCCAGCCGGGACAGGGGGATCATTGGCTACACCTTC
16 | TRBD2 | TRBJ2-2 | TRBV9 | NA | CASSRLAGGPTGELFF | TGTGCCAGCAGCCGACTAGCGGGGGGGCCCACCGGGGAGCTGTTTTTT
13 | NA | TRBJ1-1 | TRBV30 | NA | CAWDRAANTEAFF | TGTGCCTGGGACCGGGCGGCGAACACTGAAGCTTTCTTT
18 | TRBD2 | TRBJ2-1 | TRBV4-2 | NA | CASSQARLAASSYNEQFF | TGTGCCAGCAGCCAAGCCCGACTAGCCGCATCTTCCTACAATGAGCAGTTCTTC
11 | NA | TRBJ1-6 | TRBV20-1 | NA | CSARGGSPLHF | TGCAGTGCTAGAGGGGGTTCACCCCTCCACTTT
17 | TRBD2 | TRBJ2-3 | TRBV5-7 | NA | CASSLPSGGAVRDTQYF | TGTGCCAGCAGCTTGCCTAGCGGGGGGGCCGTGAGGGATACGCAGTATTTT
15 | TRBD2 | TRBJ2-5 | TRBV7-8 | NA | CASSLGRGVQETQYF | TGTGCCAGCAGCTTGGGCCGGGGGGTCCAAGAGACCCAGTACTTC
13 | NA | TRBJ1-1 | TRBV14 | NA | CASSLGTNTEAFF | TGTGCCAGCAGCCTCGGGACAAACACTGAAGCTTTCTTT
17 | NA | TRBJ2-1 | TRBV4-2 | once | CASTGRGKDISYNEQFF | TGTGCCAGCACCGGCCGGGGGAAAGATATTTCCTACAATGAGCAGTTCTTC
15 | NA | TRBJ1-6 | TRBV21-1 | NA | CASSKGDRGSTTLHF | TGTGCCAGCAGCAAAGGAGACAGGGGGTCCACTACCCTCCACTTT
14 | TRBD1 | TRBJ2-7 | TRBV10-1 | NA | CATLPGQGYYEQYF | TGCGCCACCTTACCGGGACAGGGGTACTACGAGCAGTACTTC
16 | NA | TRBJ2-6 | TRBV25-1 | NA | CATSTLGYSGANVLTF | TGTGCCACCAGCACTTTGGGATACTCTGGGGCCAACGTCCTGACTTTC
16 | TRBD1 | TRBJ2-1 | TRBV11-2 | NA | CASSSQGGLRDNEQFF | TGTGCCAGCAGCTCCCAAGGGGGCTTGAGGGACAATGAGCAGTTCTTC
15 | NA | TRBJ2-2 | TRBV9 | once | CASSVIGTSGGELFF | TGTGCCAGCAGCGTCATCGGGACTTCGGGCGGGGAGCTGTTTTTT
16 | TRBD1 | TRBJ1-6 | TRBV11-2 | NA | CASSLGAGQGMSPLHF | TGTGCCAGCAGCTTAGGTGCGGGACAGGGGATGTCACCCCTCCACTTT
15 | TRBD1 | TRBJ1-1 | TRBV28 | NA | CASSPLDRVRTEAFF | TGTGCCAGCAGTCCGTTAGACAGGGTGAGGACTGAAGCTTTCTTT
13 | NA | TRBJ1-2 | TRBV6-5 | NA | CASSYSKNYGYTF | TGTGCCAGCAGTTACTCGAAAAACTATGGCTACACCTTC
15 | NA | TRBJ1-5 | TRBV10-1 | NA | CASSEAVKGNQPQHF | TGCGCCAGCAGTGAGGCCGTTAAGGGCAATCAGCCCCAGCATTTT
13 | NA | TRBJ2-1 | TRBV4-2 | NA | CASSQFTSYEQFF | TGTGCCAGCAGCCAATTTACTAGCTATGAGCAGTTCTTC
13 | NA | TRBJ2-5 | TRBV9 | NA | CASSVGSGETQYF | TGTGCCAGCAGCGTAGGTTCAGGGGAGACCCAGTACTTC
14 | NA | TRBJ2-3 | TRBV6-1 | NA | CASSEPFRVDTQYF | TGTGCCAGCAGTGAACCCTTCAGGGTAGATACGCAGTATTTT
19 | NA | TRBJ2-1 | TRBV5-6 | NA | CASSLAGAQWAGRGSEQFF | TGTGCCAGCAGCTTGGCTGGGGCCCAGTGGGCGGGAAGAGGGAGTGAGCAGTTCTTC
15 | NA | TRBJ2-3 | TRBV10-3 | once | CAISAKAASTDTQYF | TGTGCCATCAGTGCGAAGGCCGCTAGCACAGATACGCAGTATTTT
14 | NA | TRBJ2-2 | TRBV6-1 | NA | CASTTQGGTGELFF | TGTGCCAGCACTACCCAGGGAGGCACCGGGGAGCTGTTTTTT
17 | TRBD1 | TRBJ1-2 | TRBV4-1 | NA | CASSQDTGGYSGYGYTF | TGCGCCAGCAGCCAAGATACAGGGGGGTATTCCGGGTATGGCTACACCTTC
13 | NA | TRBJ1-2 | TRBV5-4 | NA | CASSDGQFYGYTF | TGTGCCAGCAGTGATGGACAGTTCTATGGCTACACCTTC
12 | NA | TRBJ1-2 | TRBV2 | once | CASSDGGPGYTF | TGTGCCAGCAGCGACGGGGGTCCGGGCTACACCTTC
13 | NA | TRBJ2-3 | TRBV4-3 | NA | CASSQDLKDTQYF | TGCGCCAGCAGCCAAGATTTGAAAGATACGCAGTATTTT
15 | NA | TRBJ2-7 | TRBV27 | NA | CASSLKSRGGYEQYF | TGTGCCAGCAGTTTAAAGTCCAGGGGGGGCTACGAGCAGTACTTC
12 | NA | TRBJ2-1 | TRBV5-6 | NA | CASSPRSSVQFF | TGTGCCAGCAGCCCCCGGTCTAGTGTGCAGTTCTTC
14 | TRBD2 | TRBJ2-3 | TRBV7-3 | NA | CASSLTSGADTQYF | TGTGCCAGCAGCTTAACTAGCGGGGCAGATACGCAGTATTTT
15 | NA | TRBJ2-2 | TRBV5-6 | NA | CASSLYVSSTGELFF | TGTGCCAGCAGCTTGTATGTGTCGTCTACCGGGGAGCTGTTTTTT
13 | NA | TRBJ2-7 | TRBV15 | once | CATSRDPGYEQYF | TGTGCCACCAGCAGAGATCCGGGGTACGAGCAGTACTTC
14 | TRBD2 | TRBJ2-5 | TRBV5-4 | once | CASSSVAGEETQYF | TGTGCCAGCAGCTCAGTAGCGGGGGAAGAGACCCAGTACTTC